These 5 T cell receptor beta chains came from one sample sequenced in a study of patients and donors after allogeneic stem cell transplantation. Each CDR3 protein gets one entry after TCRdb re-called the RT-PCR reads with MiXCR. Counted here are about 960,000 distinct CDR3 sequences, 18% occurring once; the ten biggest clones make up roughly 6%. The specimen sequenced was blood, either unsorted or a sorted T cell fraction (not recorded which). These receptors were obtained from a human donor who was either an allogeneic HSCT recipient or a stem cell or donor lymphocyte infusion donor (not recorded which). It is not recorded whose cells these are; they may come from a transplant donor.

This clonotype showed up just a few times. The chain joins TRBV7-9 to TRBJ1-3; no firm D call. This CDR3 is 16 amino acids long. Trimming removed 3 bases from V and 0 bases from J, with 12 bases in between. The V gene's germline CDR1 is SEHNR and CDR2 FQNEAQ (reference sequence). The CDR3 loop reads CASSLVLSNSGNTIYF. CDR3 nucleotides: TGTGCCAGCAGCTTGGTATTGTCAAACTCTGGAAACACCATATATTTT. The variable domain in full, completed from reference TRBV7-9 and TRBJ1-3, reads DTGVSQNPRHKITKRGQNVTFRCDPISEHNRLYWYRQTLGQGPEFLTYFQNEAQLEKSRLLSDRFSAERPKGSFSTLEIQRTEQGDSAMYLCASSLVLSNSGNTIYFGEGSWLTVV.

Only a few counts were recorded for this clonotype. V usage is TRBV24-1 and J usage is TRBJ2-1; 8 bases are a match to TRBD1. With V trimmed by 0 bases and J by 7 bases, 7 bases remained unmatched. Germline values: CDR1 KGHDR, CDR2 SFDVKD. CDR3 length: 16 amino acids. CDR3 nucleotides: TGTGCCACCAGTGATTTGGGACAGGGTTTGCGTAATGAGCAGTTCTTC. This translates into CATSDLGQGLRNEQFF.

This clonotype has ten or more counts. The DNA for the CDR3 is TGCAGTGCTAGAGATTTGAGGGGAGGGACTGAAGCTTTCTTT. Translating gives CSARDLRGGTEAFF. V is TRBV20-1 and J is TRBJ1-1; tentatively, D is TRBD1 (5 bases). V lost 0 bases to trimming and J lost 5 bases, with 13 bases between them. The CDR3 loop spans 14 amino acids. Germline V gene lookup returns CDR1 DFQATT and CDR2 SNEGSKA (reference sequence).

The chain recombines TRBV12-3 or TRBV12-4 with TRBJ2-3; perhaps TRBD2 as D (5 bases). V was clipped by 6 bases and J by 0 bases, with 19 bases between them. CDR3 length: 17 amino acids. In DNA, the CDR3 is TGTGCCAGCAGCCGAATAGTCCTAGCTCGTAGCACAGATACGCAGTATTTT. This gives the protein CASSRIVLARSTDTQYF.

This clonotype has just a few counts. V and J are TRBV3-1 and TRBJ1-6, with D unresolved. This CDR3 has 12 amino acids. Germline V gene sequence: CDR1 LGHDT, CDR2 YNNKEL (reference sequence). Deletions cut 3 bases from V and 6 bases from J, with 3 bases between. The CDR3 nucleotides are TGTGCCAGCAGCCAGGGTAATTCACCCCTCCACTTT. Its translation is CASSQGNSPLHF.